The next 6 T cell receptor beta chains were all read from a single sample in a study of T cell repertoires in cytomegalovirus infection. TCRdb passed the reads through MiXCR, listing each CDR3 protein once. The data contain almost 550,000 distinct CDR3 sequences, more than 15% of them singletons. Sequenced sample: CD8+ T cells from PBMCs. All receptors come from a human donor in good health (CMV status not recorded). Some clones in this sample may be carry-over from other donors' samples.

Only a few counts were recorded for this clonotype. The chain recombines TRBV12-3 or TRBV12-4 with TRBJ2-3, with TRBD2 identical over 8 bases. CDR3 length: 16 amino acids. The trim removed 5 bases at V and 6 bases at J, leaving 13 bases unmatched. CDR3 sequence (DNA): TGTGCCAGCAGTCCCCGTGCAAGCGGGACTAGGGATACGCAGTATTTT. This encodes CASSPRASGTRDTQYF.

This clonotype came up many times. The chain joins TRBV6-5 to TRBJ2-1, with D maybe TRBD1 (7 bases). Germline loops: CDR1 MNHEY, CDR2 SVGAGI. Trimming stripped 0 bases from V and 5 bases from J, with 26 bases between. CDR3 length: 20 residues. CDR3 nucleotide sequence: TGTGCCAGCAGTTACTCGGTGAGACGGAGGGGACAGTGGGGGAACAATGAGCAGTTCTTC. Its translation: CASSYSVRRRGQWGNNEQFF.

This clonotype has at least ten counts. The chain has TRBV7-9 and TRBJ2-7; 10 bases fit TRBD1. The CDR3 contains 16 residues. From germline, CDR1 is SEHNR and CDR2 FQNEAQ (reference sequence). V shed 3 bases, J shed 2 bases, and the junction held 7 bases outside the gene matches. This CDR3 is CASSFVGQGVTYEQYF. The CDR3 nucleotides are TGTGCCAGCAGCTTCGTAGGACAGGGGGTAACCTACGAGCAGTACTTC.

This clonotype was found many times. The V call is TRBV11-2, the J call TRBJ2-7; D is tentatively TRBD1 or TRBD2 (5 bases each). The CDR3 covers 17 residues. V was clipped by 5 bases and J by 0 bases, with 20 bases between them. Germline values: CDR1 SGHAT, CDR2 FQNNGV. This CDR3 reads CASSRNTFTGLSYEQYF. The CDR3 DNA is TGTGCCAGCAGCAGAAACACCTTCACGGGGCTCTCCTACGAGCAGTACTTC.

In its sample, this clonotype was seen many times. The chain uses TRBV7-9 and TRBJ1-1, with a possible D match to TRBD1 (6 bases). Germline values: CDR1 SEHNR, CDR2 FQNEAQ (reference sequence). The V end lost 5 bases, the J end lost 1 base, and 14 bases lay between the germline ends. This CDR3 has 15 residues. The CDR3 loop is CASSPGGGANTEAFF. The CDR3 nucleotides are TGTGCCAGCAGCCCTGGGGGCGGTGCGAACACTGAAGCTTTCTTT.

The chain is built from TRBV12-5 and TRBJ1-3; D is possibly TRBD1 (5 bases). V lost 1 base and J lost 0, with 13 bases in between. The germline V gene has CDR1 LGHNT and CDR2 FRNRAP. The length of the CDR3 is 17 residues. This chain's CDR3 is CASGLGDGGYSGNTIYF. CDR3 nucleotides: TGTGCTAGTGGTTTGGGGGACGGGGGATACTCTGGAAACACCATATATTTT.